This T cell receptor beta chain derives from a study of blood T cells in healthy people across ages (dated by TCRdb to between 2015 and 2017). Study-wide context: In model experiments, template switching captured about one uniquely barcoded TCR beta cDNA molecule for every two T cells. Using deep sequencing normalized with unique cDNA molecular identifiers, the study measured how TCR beta repertoire diversity changes with age. To avoid experimental bias, donors of different ages were randomly spread across the sequencing lanes. Donors were grouped into four age groups: young (average approximately 15 years), middle-aged (around 39), aged (around 60) and long-lived (about 90). The study analyzed two additional independent replicas of 1 million unique cDNA reads from the same blood draw for two donors, one aged 18 to 30 and one aged 80 or older.

Inclusive of the bounding cysteine and phenylalanine, the CDR3 is 14 residues long. Of all the DNA, just the CDR3 is kept, 42 bases in frame from base 1. The germline V end is reduced by 1 base and the J end by 7 bases; junction bases left unmatched: 3. CDR1 SEHNR and CDR2 FQNEAQ were looked up in the germline V gene (reference sequence). Findings and caveats that apply to the study as a whole: As age increased, observed TCR beta diversity per million T cells dropped in a roughly linear way, and a significant reduction was already evident by age 40. Observed TCR beta diversity correlated strongly with the percentage of naive T cells measured by flow cytometry. Because the CMV infection status of the donors was unknown, age-related changes in expanded clonotypes may potentially have been confounded. Compared with the aged group, more naive CD4+ T cells, fewer expanded clones and increased TCR diversity were shown by the long-lived group, suggesting age selection. Total diversity estimates from one million sequenced T cells were considered lower bounds and underestimates. Since profiling was done on bulk unsorted PBMCs, naive and antigen-experienced compartments could not be conclusively compared.

Library preparation was by 5' RACE. Sequencing instrument: Illumina HiSeq 2500. A second PCR of roughly 7 to 11 cycles was performed with a sample-barcoded 5' primer and a J-beta primer mix. Each TCR beta cDNA molecule received a unique molecular identifier from a template-switch 5' adaptor carrying 12 random nucleotides. At least 3 million CDR3-containing paired-end reads were obtained from each sample. All of the RNA was converted into first-strand cDNA using the Mint cDNA synthesis kit, with a TRBC-specific oligonucleotide serving as the primer. Following uracil-DNA glycosylase treatment, a first 18-cycle PCR with universal primers M1SS and BC2_uni_R was performed on all cDNA. Per the authors' processing: Normalization of each sample was performed by random selection of 1 million high-quality reads, each carrying a distinct molecular identifier. Reads with shared molecular identifiers were discarded instead of being binned into consensus sequences. MiTCR, set to a Q25 quality threshold and the strictest error-elimination algorithm, was used for CDR3 identification, clonotype clustering and error correction. A nonparametric unseen species model with Euler transformation was used to estimate a lower bound on total TCR beta diversity. TCRdb reran the public reads through fastp at Q25 and MiXCR, keeping productive beta chains. Each CDR3 protein gets just one entry, which takes the most common genes and DNA from the rows behind it. It is TCRdb's table, rather than the study itself, that gives the V and J calls and clone size. This sample lists over 1.5 million distinct CDR3 sequences; 49% were detected once. Roughly 2.1% of the sample lies in the top ten.

In regard to this clonotype: Its antigen remains undetermined. Per-base quality was not reported, and no clone a single base away is much larger than it.

Donors were 39 systemically healthy Caucasian individuals from Russia aged about 6 to 100 years. Around 9.8 milliliters of peripheral blood were collected from each donor into EDTA-treated Vacutainer tubes. PBMCs were isolated by Ficoll-Paque density-gradient centrifugation, with at least 7 million obtained per sample. Trizol reagent was used to extract total RNA from the PBMCs, yielding at least 5 micrograms per sample. For every donor, an aliquot of PBMCs went through flow cytometry to measure the percentages of naive CD45RAhigh/CD27high T cells. The TCR comes from a woman aged 40 to 50 in good health. The chain employs TRBV7-9 and TRBJ1-4; TRBD1 aligns with 7 central bases. Sequencing was performed on blood. CDR3 protein: CASSLGPGGEKLFF. The sequence in DNA is TGTGCCAGCAGCTTAGGTCCAGGGGGTGAAAAACTGTTTTTT. Here the CDR3 is joined to the reference TRBV7-9 and TRBJ1-4 genes, and the full variable domain is: DTGVSQNPRHKITKRGQNVTFRCDPISEHNRLYWYRQTLGQGPEFLTYFQNEAQLEKSRLLSDRFSAERPKGSFSTLEIQRTEQGDSAMYLCASSLGPGGEKLFFGSGTQLSVL.